These 10 T cell receptor beta chains originate from one sample sequenced in a study of blood T cell repertoires in COVID-19. Libraries were prepared by immunoSEQ multiplex PCR; TCRdb keeps only in-frame clonotypes and omits some of them. Among some 450,000 clones listed, about 87% were seen once. Material for sequencing was peripheral blood. The receptors originated from a man between 18 and 29 years old with COVID-19, enrolled during active disease.

The V call is TRBV7-9, the J call TRBJ1-1; 8 bases agree with TRBD1. The CDR3 totals 14 residues. Per the germline V gene, CDR1 is SEHNR and CDR2 is FQNEAQ (reference sequence). V dropped 7 bases and J dropped 3; count of bases not matched to a gene: 7. Here the CDR3 DNA reads TGTGCCAGCAACCGCAGGGGGCTTGACACTGAAGCTTTCTTT. Protein product: CASNRRGLDTEAFF.

The chain combines TRBV6-1 with TRBJ1-4, with D maybe TRBD1 (6 bases). This CDR3 has 17 amino acids. Trimming took 2 bases from V and 3 from J, leaving 16 bases between them. CDR1 is MNHNS, CDR2 SASEGT, per germline. This chain's CDR3 is CASSEWVGGQPNEKLFF. The CDR3 DNA is TGTGCCAGCAGTGAATGGGTGGGCGGACAGCCTAATGAAAAACTGTTTTTT.

V usage is TRBV7-9 and J usage is TRBJ1-6, with 9 positions matching TRBD1. V lost 2 bases, J lost 9 bases, and 8 bases stayed unmatched. Germline lookup yields CDR1 SEHNR and CDR2 FQNEAQ (reference sequence). There are 16 residues in the CDR3. CDR3 sequence: CASSLSGQGFSSPLHF. Written as DNA, the CDR3 is TGTGCCAGCAGCTTAAGTGGACAGGGGTTTTCTTCACCCCTCCACTTT.

The chain has TRBV27 and TRBJ2-5; tentative D call: TRBD1 (6 bases). The CDR3 has 15 amino acids. Germline V gene sequence: CDR1 MNHEY, CDR2 SMNVEV (reference sequence). The V gene lost 5 bases and the J gene lost 0 bases, with 13 bases spanning the gap. CDR3 in amino acids: CASSNRDTNQETQYF. The CDR3 DNA reads as TGTGCCAGCAGTAACCGGGACACCAACCAAGAGACCCAGTACTTC.

The chain recombines TRBV11-1 with TRBJ2-7; maybe TRBD2 (5 bases). Trimming shortened V by 2 bases and J by 2 bases, and 7 bases separated the two germline ends. The CDR3 is made up of 13 amino acids. CDR1 is SGHAT and CDR2 is FQDESV in the germline V gene (reference sequence). CDR3 in DNA: TGTGCCAGCAGCTTAACACTAGCCTACGAGCAGTACTTC. It is translated as CASSLTLAYEQYF.

This chain uses TRBV30 with TRBJ2-3; 8 bases agree with TRBD2. Germline trimming cut 3 bases from V and 7 bases from J; bases unmatched to any gene: 12. The CDR3 totals 15 residues. Germline V gene lookup returns CDR1 GTSNPN and CDR2 SVGIG (reference sequence). Here the CDR3 DNA reads TGTGCCTGGAGCGATGGACTAGCTGGTTTAAATACGCAGTATTTT. This gives the protein CAWSDGLAGLNTQYF.

This clone was observed a single time. The chain recombines TRBV30 with TRBJ2-4, with 7 bases that match TRBD1. V dropped 0 bases and J dropped 7; count of bases not matched to a gene: 0. The CDR3 sequence is 12 residues long. Germline CDR1 is GTSNPN and CDR2 is SVGIG (reference sequence). The CDR3 sequence is CAWSVQGNIQYF. The CDR3 DNA follows: TGTGCCTGGAGTGTACAGGGGAACATTCAGTACTTC. Variable domain in full (rest from reference TRBV30 and TRBJ2-4): SQTIHQWPATLVQPVGSPLSLECTVEGTSNPNLYWYRQAAGRGLQLLFYSVGIGQISSEVPQNLSASRPQDRQFILSSKKLLLSDSGFYLCAWSVQGNIQYFGAGTRLSVL.

The chain joins TRBV19 to TRBJ2-7; tentative D call: TRBD1 (6 bases). With 5 bases removed from V and 3 bases from J, the gap between germline ends came to 11 bases. The CDR3 is 13 residues long. CDR1 is LNHDA, CDR2 SQIVND, per germline (reference sequence). CDR3 in DNA: TGTGCCAGTAGTGCCGGACAGCTCTACGAGCAGTACTTC. Encoded protein: CASSAGQLYEQYF.

The rearrangement links TRBV14 to TRBJ1-3; no clear D. CDR1 and CDR2 from the germline V gene are SGHDN and FVKESK. The CDR3 is 12 residues long. Trimming left V 5 bases short and J 4 bases short, with 6 bases between. Written as DNA, the CDR3 is TGTGCCAGCAGCACACAGGGAAACACCATATATTTT. Protein sequence: CASSTQGNTIYF.

The gene calls are TRBV27 and TRBJ2-1; possibly TRBD2 for D (6 bases). Per germline, CDR1 MNHEY and CDR2 SMNVEV (reference sequence). V shed 3 bases and J shed 6 bases, with 12 bases lying between them. The CDR3 sequence is 14 residues long. The CDR3 DNA sequence: TGTGCCAGCAGTTTGGGGACTCCTTCCAATGAGCAGTTCTTC. This translates into CASSLGTPSNEQFF.